The clone carrying this T cell receptor beta chain was detected many times. Its specificity is unknown. V lost 8 bases and J lost 1, with 15 bases in between. Germline CDR1 SGHTA, CDR2 FQGNSA. CDR3 size: 14 residues. The data derive from a study of T cells after yellow fever vaccination. Study-wide points: Within FACS-sorted repertoires, abundant clonotypes contaminating from the bulk population could be present. Re-detected after boosting: most primary clones, 96% of CD4 and about 85% of CD8.

Synthesis of TCR cDNA relied on 5'RACE template switching, which attached a universal primer site and UMIs. TCRdb passed the 5' RACE reads through MiXCR, listing each CDR3 protein once. Counted here are more than 300,000 distinct CDR3 sequences, roughly 10% occurring once; the ten biggest clones make up about 3%. Source: CD4+ T cells sorted from PBMCs, taken 45 days after the yellow fever booster vaccination. This rearrangement joins TRBV7-2 to TRBJ2-7; maybe TRBD1 (6 bases). The clonotype was recovered from a man aged 18 to 35 who received the YFV17D yellow fever vaccine. CDR3 protein: CASVLGGSSYEQYF. CDR3 DNA: TGTGCCAGCGTCCTAGGGGGAAGTTCCTACGAGCAGTACTTC. Full variable domain (remainder filled in from reference TRBV7-2 and TRBJ2-7): GAGVSQSPSNKVTEKGKDVELRCDPISGHTALYWYRQSLGQGLEFLIYFQGNSAPDKSGLPSDRFSAERTGGSVSTLTIQRTQQEDSAVYLCASVLGGSSYEQYFGPGTRLTVT.